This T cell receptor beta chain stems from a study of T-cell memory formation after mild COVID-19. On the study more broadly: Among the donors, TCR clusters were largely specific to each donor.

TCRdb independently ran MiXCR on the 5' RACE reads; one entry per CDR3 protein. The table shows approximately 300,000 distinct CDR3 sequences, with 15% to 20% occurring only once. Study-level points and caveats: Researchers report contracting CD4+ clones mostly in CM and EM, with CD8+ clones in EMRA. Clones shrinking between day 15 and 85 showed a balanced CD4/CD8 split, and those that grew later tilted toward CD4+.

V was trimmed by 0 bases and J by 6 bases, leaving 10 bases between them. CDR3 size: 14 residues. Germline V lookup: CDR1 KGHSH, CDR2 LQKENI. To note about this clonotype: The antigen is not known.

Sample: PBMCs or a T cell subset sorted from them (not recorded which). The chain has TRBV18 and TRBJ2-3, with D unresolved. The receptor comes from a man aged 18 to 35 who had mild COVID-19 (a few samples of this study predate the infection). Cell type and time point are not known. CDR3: CASSPPGSSDTQYF. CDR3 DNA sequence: TGTGCCAGCTCACCACCGGGCTCCTCGGATACGCAGTATTTT.